This T cell receptor (beta chain) was identified during a study of beta chain features in type 1 diabetes. In the study overall: Cell yields, gender and age were similar in healthy donors and patients. Analysis included about 110 million sorted cells drawn from all samples. General study points: All four CD4+ subsets of Type 1 diabetes patients contained TCRB CDR3s that were moderately but significantly shorter.

Points on this clone: Its antigen remains unidentified.

Since all of the isolated RNA was reverse transcribed, expressed TCRB transcripts were what got sequenced. The method was immunoSEQ multiplex PCR; TCRdb's version includes in-frame clones alone and lacks a portion of them. The table lists some 330,000 clones, around 13% of them singletons. Central memory, naive, regulatory and stem cell-like memory CD4+ cells were sorted by CD45RO/CCR7/CD25/CD127/CD95/CD27. There are 12 residues in the CDR3. The germline V gene has CDR1 MNHNS and CDR2 SASEGT. Trimming removed 5 bases at V and 7 bases at J, with 11 bases between. This TCR derives from a woman younger than 35 with type 1 diabetes. Source material: naive CD4+ T cells from blood. The rearrangement joins TRBV6-1 to TRBJ2-5, with D possibly TRBD1 on 5 matching bases. The CDR3 reads CASSRTKGTQYF. The CDR3 DNA reads as TGTGCCAGCAGTAGGACAAAGGGGACCCAGTACTTC.